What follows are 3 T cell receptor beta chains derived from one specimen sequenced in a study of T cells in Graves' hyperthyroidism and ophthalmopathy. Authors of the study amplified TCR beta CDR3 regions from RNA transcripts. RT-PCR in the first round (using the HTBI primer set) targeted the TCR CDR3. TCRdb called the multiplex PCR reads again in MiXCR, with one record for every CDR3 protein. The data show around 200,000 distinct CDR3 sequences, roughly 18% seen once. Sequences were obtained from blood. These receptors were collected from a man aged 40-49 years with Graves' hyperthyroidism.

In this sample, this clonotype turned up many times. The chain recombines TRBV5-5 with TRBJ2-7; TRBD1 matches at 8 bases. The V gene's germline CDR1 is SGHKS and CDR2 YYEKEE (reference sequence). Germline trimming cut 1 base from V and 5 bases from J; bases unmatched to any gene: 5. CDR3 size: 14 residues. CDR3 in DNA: TGTGCCAGCAGCTTGTTCCAGGGGGCTGACGAGCAGTACTTC. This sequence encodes CASSLFQGADEQYF. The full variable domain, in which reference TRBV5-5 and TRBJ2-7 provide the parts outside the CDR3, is DAGVTQSPTHLIKTRGQQVTLRCSPISGHKSVSWYQQVLGQGPQFIFQYYEKEERGRGNFPDRFSARQFPNYSSELNVNALLLGDSALYLCASSLFQGADEQYFGPGTRLTVT.

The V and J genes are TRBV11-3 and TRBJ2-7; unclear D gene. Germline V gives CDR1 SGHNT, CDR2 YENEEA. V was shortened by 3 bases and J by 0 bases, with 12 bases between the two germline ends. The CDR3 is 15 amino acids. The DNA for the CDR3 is TGTGCCAGCAGCTTCCGACCGAGGAGCTCCTACGAGCAGTACTTC. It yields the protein CASSFRPRSSYEQYF.

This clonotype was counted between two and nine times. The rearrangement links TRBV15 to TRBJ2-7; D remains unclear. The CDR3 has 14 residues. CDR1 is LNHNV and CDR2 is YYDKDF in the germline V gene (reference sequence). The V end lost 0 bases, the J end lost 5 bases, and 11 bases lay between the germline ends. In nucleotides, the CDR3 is TGTGCCACCAGCAGAGACCCAGGTTCCAACGAGCAGTACTTC. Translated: CATSRDPGSNEQYF.